This record looks at one TCR beta chain sequence and its context. The entry originates in a study of OX40 agonist ivuxolimab in advanced cancers. The wider study: The drug used for patients, ivuxolimab, was an agonistic anti-OX40 (CD134) antibody. From about 23 to 85 years was the age range, with a mean of about 54 years, and over 80% were male. Three patients showed partial responses: one hepatocellular carcinoma and two cutaneous melanoma cases.

Generated by immunoSEQ multiplex PCR, the TCRdb table keeps only in-frame clones and is missing some. The profile shows about 67,000 clones, about 88% of them singletons. Germline loops: CDR1 SNHLY, CDR2 FYNNEI. The CDR3 has 14 amino acids. V lost 5 bases to trimming and J lost 5 bases, with 15 bases between them. The TCR comes from an adult with an advanced solid tumor such as melanoma, head and neck, liver or kidney cancer. J is TRBJ2-5 and V is TRBV2; no reliable D call. This specimen was CD4+ or CD8+ T cells sorted from blood, taken in a trial of the OX40 agonist ivuxolimab. Written as DNA, the CDR3 is TGTGCCAGCAGTACGGCCGGTACCCCCGAGACCCAGTACTTC. Its translation is CASSTAGTPETQYF.